This T cell receptor (beta chain) was identified in a study of blood T cell repertoires in COVID-19. Ages ranged from about 18 to 89 years, with residence in approximately 25 US areas. Repertoires were generated with immunoSEQ multiplex PCR, while TCRdb's copy carries only in-frame clones and drops some. This sample yields about 280,000 clones, of which around 90% are seen a single time; 5.5% to 7% belongs to the top ten. The CDR3 extends over 15 amino acids. Germline V lookup: CDR1 LNHDA, CDR2 SQIVND (reference sequence). V shed 3 bases and J 2 bases; nucleotides not matched to a gene: 5. Input material: PBMCs or T cells enriched from blood (not recorded which). The sequence derives from a middle-aged woman who had recovered from COVID-19. This chain joins TRBV19 and TRBJ2-3; 7 bases map to TRBD1. CDR3 loop: CASSIMGQSTDTQYF. As DNA, the CDR3 is TGTGCCAGTAGTATTATGGGACAGTCCACAGATACGCAGTATTTT.